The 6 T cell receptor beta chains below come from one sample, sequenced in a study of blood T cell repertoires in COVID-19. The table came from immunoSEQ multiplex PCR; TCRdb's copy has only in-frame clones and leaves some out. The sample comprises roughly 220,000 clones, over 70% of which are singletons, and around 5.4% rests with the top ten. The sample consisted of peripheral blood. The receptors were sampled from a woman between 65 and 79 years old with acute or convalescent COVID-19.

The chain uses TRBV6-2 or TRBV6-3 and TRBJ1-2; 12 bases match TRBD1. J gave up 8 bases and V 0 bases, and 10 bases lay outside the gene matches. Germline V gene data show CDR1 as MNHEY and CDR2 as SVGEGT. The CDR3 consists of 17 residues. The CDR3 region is CASSYSNPGTGGDGYTF. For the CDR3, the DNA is TGTGCCAGCAGTTACTCGAACCCCGGGACAGGGGGCGACGGCTACACCTTC.

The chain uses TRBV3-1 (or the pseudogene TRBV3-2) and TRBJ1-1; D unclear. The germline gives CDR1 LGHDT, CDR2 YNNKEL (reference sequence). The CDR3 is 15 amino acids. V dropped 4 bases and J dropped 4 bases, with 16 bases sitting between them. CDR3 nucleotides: TGTGCCAGCAGCCTAGGTGGTTCGGGTTTCACTGAAGCTTTCTTT. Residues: CASSLGGSGFTEAFF.

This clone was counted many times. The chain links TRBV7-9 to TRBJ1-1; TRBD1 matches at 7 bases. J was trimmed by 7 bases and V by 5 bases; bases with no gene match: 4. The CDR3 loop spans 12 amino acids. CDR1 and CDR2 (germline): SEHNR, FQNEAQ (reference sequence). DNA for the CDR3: TGTGCCAGCAGCGATCGGGACAGTGAAGCTTTCTTT. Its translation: CASSDRDSEAFF.

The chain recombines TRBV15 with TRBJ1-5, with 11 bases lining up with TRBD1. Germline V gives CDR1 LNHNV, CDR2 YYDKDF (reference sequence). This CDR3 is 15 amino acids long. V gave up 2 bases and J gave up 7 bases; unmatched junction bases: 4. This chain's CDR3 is CATSRPDRGRQPQHF. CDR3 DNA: TGTGCCACCAGCAGACCGGACAGGGGGCGGCAGCCCCAGCATTTT.

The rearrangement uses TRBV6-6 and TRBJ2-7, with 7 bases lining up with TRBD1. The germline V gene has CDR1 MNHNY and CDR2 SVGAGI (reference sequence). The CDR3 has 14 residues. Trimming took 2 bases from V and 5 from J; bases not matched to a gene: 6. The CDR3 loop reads CASSYIGTVDEQYF. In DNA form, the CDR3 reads TGTGCCAGCAGTTACATCGGGACAGTCGACGAGCAGTACTTC.

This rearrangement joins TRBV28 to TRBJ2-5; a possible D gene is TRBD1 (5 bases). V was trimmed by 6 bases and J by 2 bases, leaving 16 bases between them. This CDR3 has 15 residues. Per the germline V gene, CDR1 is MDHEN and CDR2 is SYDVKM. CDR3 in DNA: TGTGCCAGCAGCAACTTTAACGACAGACAAGAGACCCAGTACTTC. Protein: CASSNFNDRQETQYF.